Below, 12 T cell receptor beta chains from the same sample are listed, as sequenced in a study of prognosis after radiotherapy for stage I lung cancer. Amplicons of TCR beta CDR3 were generated from genomic DNA by two-round multiplex PCR. Each TRBV and TRBJ gene had its own primer in the first PCR round. TCRdb independently ran MiXCR on the multiplex PCR reads; one entry per CDR3 protein. This table holds under 55,000 distinct CDR3 sequences, approximately 35% found once. The sample here was PBMCs, taken before or after stereotactic body radiation therapy (not recorded which). The receptors derive from a donor over 45 with non-small cell lung cancer.

This clonotype was observed many times. The gene calls are TRBV24-1 and TRBJ1-5, with 7 bases that match TRBD1. From germline, CDR1 is KGHDR and CDR2 SFDVKD. Trimming removed 3 bases from V and 6 bases from J; junction bases left unmatched: 1. This CDR3 spans 13 amino acids. CDR3 sequence reads: CATSDGTVQPQHF. The CDR3 DNA sequence: TGTGCCACCAGTGATGGGACAGTTCAGCCCCAGCATTTT.

Remarks on this clonotype: A far larger clone lies a single base away; this is likely a read error. This chain uses TRBV6-2 or TRBV6-3 with TRBJ1-2; unclear D gene. CDR1 MNHEY and CDR2 SVGEGT come from the germline V gene. CDR3 size: 12 residues. Trimming removed 7 bases at V and 4 bases at J, with 10 bases between. The chain's CDR3 is CASIPDPYGYTF. CDR3 DNA sequence: TGTGCCAGCATCCCAGATCCCTATGGCTACACCTTC.

Only one count was recorded for this clonotype. J is TRBJ2-5 and V is TRBV11-2; TRBD2 matches 8 bases. The V gene's germline CDR1 is SGHAT and CDR2 FQNNGV. With V trimmed by 3 bases and J by 3 bases, 6 bases remained unmatched. CDR3 length: 15 residues. Here the CDR3 reads CASSFYPGGEETQYF. The CDR3 nucleotides are TGTGCCAGCAGCTTCTACCCGGGGGGGGAAGAGACCCAGTACTTC.

This sequence joins TRBV12-3 or TRBV12-4 and TRBJ2-3; 7 positions agree with TRBD2. CDR3 size: 15 residues. Trimming cost V 6 bases and J 6 bases; bases outside gene matches: 12. The CDR3 nucleotides read TGTGCCAGCAGCCCTCGGGGGGATAGAGCCGATACGCAGTATTTT. Translated: CASSPRGDRADTQYF.

This clonotype was counted many times. The V and J genes are TRBV5-1 and TRBJ2-5; tentatively, D is TRBD1 (7 bases). The germline CDR1 and CDR2 sequences are SGHRS and YFSETQ. V was cut by 5 bases and J by 2 bases, with 31 bases left in between. This CDR3 has 20 residues. For the CDR3, the DNA is TGCGCCAGCAGAACGGGACAGACCCGCGCGGGAAGAGCGGTTCAAGAGACCCAGTACTTC. Amino acid sequence: CASRTGQTRAGRAVQETQYF. Full variable domain (missing parts from reference TRBV5-1 and TRBJ2-5): KAGVTQTPRYLIKTRGQQVTLSCSPISGHRSVSWYQQTPGQGLQFLFEYFSETQRNKGNFPGRFSGRQFSNSRSEMNVSTLELGDSALYLCASRTGQTRAGRAVQETQYFGPGTRLLVL.

On this clonotype: This may stem from a read error, because a much larger clone lies one nucleotide away. The genes are TRBV2 and TRBJ1-1; TRBD1 matches 7 bases. Germline CDR1 reads SNHLY; CDR2 reads FYNNEI. The CDR3 loop spans 13 amino acids. The CDR3 spells CASSAQGNTEALF. CDR3 coding DNA: TGTGCCAGCAGCGCACAGGGGAACACTGAAGCTTTATTT.

Notes on this clonotype: This could be a read error, since a much larger clone is one nucleotide away. The chain uses TRBV7-3 and TRBJ2-5; D not resolved. V gave up 5 bases and J gave up 5 bases, with 12 bases separating them. Per the germline V gene, CDR1 is SGHTA and CDR2 is FQGTGA. The CDR3 runs 13 residues. CDR3 nucleotide sequence: TGTGCCAGCAGCACCCAGATGGGGGAGACCCAGTACTTC. Its protein product is CASSTQMGETQYF.

V gene TRBV5-1 combines with J gene TRBJ1-4; the D is unclear. This CDR3 is 16 amino acids long. CDR1 is SGHRS and CDR2 is YFSETQ in the germline V gene. V dropped 4 bases and J dropped 2 bases, with 15 bases sitting between them. CDR3 sequence (DNA): TGCGCCAGCAGCCTCCGGGGTCACCCCACTAATGAAAAACTGTTTTTT. It translates to CASSLRGHPTNEKLFF.

In this sample, this clonotype turned up a few times. The chain carries TRBV20-1 and TRBJ2-3, with 10 bases lining up with TRBD2. V was pared by 0 bases and J by 0 bases, with 6 bases of the junction left unmatched. Germline V CDR1 and CDR2: DFQATT, SNEGSKA (reference sequence). The CDR3 spans 17 residues. As DNA, the CDR3 is TGCAGTGCTAGAGACAAAACTAGCGGGGTAAGCACAGATACGCAGTATTTT. It is translated as CSARDKTSGVSTDTQYF.

With regard to this clonotype: Sequence at one end of the junction differs from germline and may be a read error. This chain links TRBV7-3 with TRBJ2-1; D is unclear. The CDR3 covers 12 residues. Looked up from germline, CDR1 is SGHTA and CDR2 is FQGTGA. The CDR3: CAIGSQADEQFF. The DNA of the CDR3 is TGCGCCATCGGGTCCCAGGCGGATGAGCAGTTCTTC.

This clonotype showed up many times. The chain employs TRBV6-1 and TRBJ2-3; a weak D match, TRBD2 (6 bases). Per the germline V gene, CDR1 is MNHNS and CDR2 is SASEGT. Trimming cost V 7 bases and J 0 bases, with 11 bases left between them. This CDR3 is 14 amino acids long. The CDR3 DNA sequence: TGTGCCAGCATTAAAGCGGGCAGCACAGATACGCAGTATTTT. As protein: CASIKAGSTDTQYF.

This clonotype was seen many times. The V gene is TRBV6-2 or TRBV6-3, the J gene TRBJ2-3; 9 bases fit TRBD1. The V gene's germline CDR1 is MNHEY and CDR2 SVGEGT. The CDR3 length is 15 residues. Trimming at V came to 6 bases and at J to 3 bases, leaving 7 bases not matched to a gene. The CDR3 DNA sequence: TGTGCCAGCAGCCACCCGGGACAGGGTACAGATACGCAGTATTTT. Amino acids: CASSHPGQGTDTQYF.